The rows below give T cell receptor beta chains drawn from one sample of a study of tumor-infiltrating lymphocytes in primary liver carcinoma. MiXCR, run by TCRdb on the multiplex PCR reads, gives a single entry per CDR3 protein. The sample has about 130,000 distinct CDR3 sequences, 64% seen once. Specimen: liver tumor tissue from sampling region 3. Receptors were obtained from a woman aged 60-70 years with primary liver carcinoma and hepatitis B virus infection. Both conserved end residues are trimmed from each CDR3. Each record gives: V gene, clone size, D gene, J gene, CDR3 protein. D genes are given only for firm matches. Clone size is given for some rows only: seen once, a few or many times, or a class if the clone is expanded.

v_call: TRBV11-2
clone_size: NA
d_call: TRBD2
j_call: TRBJ2-3
cdr3_aa: ASSFGILGGAQY

v_call: TRBV4-1
clone_size: once
d_call: TRBD1
j_call: TRBJ1-2
cdr3_aa: ASSQTVRQGGVLWLH

v_call: TRBV11-2
clone_size: few
d_call: NA
j_call: TRBJ2-1
cdr3_aa: ASSMGLRGF

v_call: TRBV2
clone_size: NA
d_call: NA
j_call: TRBJ2-5
cdr3_aa: ASSDFSRQETQY

v_call: TRBV28
clone_size: NA
d_call: NA
j_call: TRBJ2-1
cdr3_aa: ASSQRQTYNEQF

v_call: TRBV11-2
clone_size: NA
d_call: NA
j_call: TRBJ2-2
cdr3_aa: ARSPPQGPTRELL

v_call: TRBV11-2
clone_size: NA
d_call: NA
j_call: TRBJ1-1
cdr3_aa: ASSLVVVGVTEVF

v_call: TRBV7-2
clone_size: NA
d_call: NA
j_call: TRBJ1-5
cdr3_aa: ASSSGQTINQPQH

v_call: TRBV11-3
clone_size: NA
d_call: NA
j_call: TRBJ2-1
cdr3_aa: AGSLCRREWGVDEQF

v_call: TRBV29-1
clone_size: NA
d_call: TRBD2
j_call: TRBJ2-2
cdr3_aa: SFGASGNTGELF

v_call: TRBV6-5
clone_size: NA
d_call: NA
j_call: TRBJ1-3
cdr3_aa: ASNYSIPGSRANTIY

v_call: TRBV6-5
clone_size: many
d_call: NA
j_call: TRBJ1-2
cdr3_aa: ASRGQGGGYT

v_call: TRBV29-1
clone_size: NA
d_call: NA
j_call: TRBJ1-3
cdr3_aa: SVDAGRPGNTIY

v_call: TRBV11-2
clone_size: few
d_call: TRBD1
j_call: TRBJ1-1
cdr3_aa: ASSARTGWTEAF

v_call: TRBV7-8
clone_size: many
d_call: TRBD2
j_call: TRBJ2-2
cdr3_aa: ASSLELAGITGELF

v_call: TRBV20-1
clone_size: few
d_call: TRBD1
j_call: TRBJ2-3
cdr3_aa: SARTGTGATDTQY

v_call: TRBV7-9
clone_size: many
d_call: TRBD2
j_call: TRBJ2-1
cdr3_aa: ASTISGNPNEQF